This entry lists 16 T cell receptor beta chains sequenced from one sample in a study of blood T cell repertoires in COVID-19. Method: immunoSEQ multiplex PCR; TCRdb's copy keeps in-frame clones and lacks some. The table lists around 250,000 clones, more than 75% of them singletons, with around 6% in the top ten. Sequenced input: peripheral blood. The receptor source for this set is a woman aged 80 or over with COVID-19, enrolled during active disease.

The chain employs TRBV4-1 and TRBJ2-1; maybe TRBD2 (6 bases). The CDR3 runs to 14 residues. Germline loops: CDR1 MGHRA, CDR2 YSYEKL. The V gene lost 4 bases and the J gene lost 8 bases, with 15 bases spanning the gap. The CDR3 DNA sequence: TGCGCCAGCAGCCCGCAGGGCGGGGCTGATGAGCAGTTCTTC. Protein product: CASSPQGGADEQFF.

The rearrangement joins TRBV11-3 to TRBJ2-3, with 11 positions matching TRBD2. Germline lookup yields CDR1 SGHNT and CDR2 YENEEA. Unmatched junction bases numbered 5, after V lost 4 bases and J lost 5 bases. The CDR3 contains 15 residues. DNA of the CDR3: TGTGCCAGCAGCTCAACTAGCGGGGGTAGAGATACGCAGTATTTT. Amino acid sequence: CASSSTSGGRDTQYF.

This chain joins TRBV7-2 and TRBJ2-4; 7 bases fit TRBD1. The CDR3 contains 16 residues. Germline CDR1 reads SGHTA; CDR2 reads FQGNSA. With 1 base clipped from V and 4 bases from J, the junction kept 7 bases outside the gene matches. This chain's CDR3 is CASSLGGVRGKNIQYF. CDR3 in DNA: TGTGCCAGCAGCTTAGGAGGGGTCAGGGGGAAAAACATTCAGTACTTC.

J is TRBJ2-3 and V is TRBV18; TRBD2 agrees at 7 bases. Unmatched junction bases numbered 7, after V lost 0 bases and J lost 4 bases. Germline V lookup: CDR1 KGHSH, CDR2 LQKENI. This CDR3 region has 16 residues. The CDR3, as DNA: TGTGCCAGCTCACCACCAGCTAGCGGTGTGGCAGATACGCAGTATTTT. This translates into CASSPPASGVADTQYF.

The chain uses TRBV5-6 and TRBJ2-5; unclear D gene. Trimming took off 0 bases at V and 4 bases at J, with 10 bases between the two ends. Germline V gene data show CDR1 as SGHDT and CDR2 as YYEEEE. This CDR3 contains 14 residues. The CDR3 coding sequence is TGTGCCAGCAGCTTGGCCATGGTCGGAGAGACCCAGTACTTC. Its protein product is CASSLAMVGETQYF. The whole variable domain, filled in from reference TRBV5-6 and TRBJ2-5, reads DAGVTQSPTHLIKTRGQQVTLRCSPKSGHDTVSWYQQALGQGPQFIFQYYEEEERQRGNFPDRFSGHQFPNYSSELNVNALLLGDSALYLCASSLAMVGETQYFGPGTRLLVL.

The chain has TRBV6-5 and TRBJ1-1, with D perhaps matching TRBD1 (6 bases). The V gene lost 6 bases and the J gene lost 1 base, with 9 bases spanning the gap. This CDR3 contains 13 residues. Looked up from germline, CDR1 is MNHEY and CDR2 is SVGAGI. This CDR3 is CASRRTANTEAFF. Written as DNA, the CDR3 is TGTGCCAGCAGGAGGACAGCGAACACTGAAGCTTTCTTT.

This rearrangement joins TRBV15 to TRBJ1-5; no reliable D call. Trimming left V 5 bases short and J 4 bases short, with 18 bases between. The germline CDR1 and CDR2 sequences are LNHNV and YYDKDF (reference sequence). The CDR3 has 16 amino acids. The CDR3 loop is CATSPSGGRSNQPQHF. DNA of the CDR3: TGTGCCACCAGCCCTAGCGGCGGCAGGTCGAATCAGCCCCAGCATTTT.

The CDR3 loop is CASSPRGPRWYEQYV. The CDR3 coding sequence is TGTGCCAGCAGCCCGAGGGGGCCGCGGTGGTACGAGCAGTACGTC. The rearrangement links TRBV6-2 or TRBV6-3 to TRBJ2-7; 7 bases agree with TRBD1. The trim removed 6 bases at V and 4 bases at J, leaving 12 bases unmatched. Germline-derived CDR1 and CDR2 are MNHEY and SVGEGT. The CDR3 runs 15 residues.

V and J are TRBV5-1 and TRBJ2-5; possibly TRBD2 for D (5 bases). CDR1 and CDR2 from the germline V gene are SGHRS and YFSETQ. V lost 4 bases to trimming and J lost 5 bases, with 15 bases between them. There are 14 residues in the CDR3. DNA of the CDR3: TGCGCCAGCAGCCGGAACGGGATTGAGGAGACCCAGTACTTC. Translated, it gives CASSRNGIEETQYF.

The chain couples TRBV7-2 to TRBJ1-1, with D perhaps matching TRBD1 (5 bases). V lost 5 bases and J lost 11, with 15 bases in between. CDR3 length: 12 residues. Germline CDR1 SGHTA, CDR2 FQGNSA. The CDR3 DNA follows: TGTGCCAGCAGCCAAAGAAGGGGCCCGGCTTTCTTT. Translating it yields CASSQRRGPAFF.

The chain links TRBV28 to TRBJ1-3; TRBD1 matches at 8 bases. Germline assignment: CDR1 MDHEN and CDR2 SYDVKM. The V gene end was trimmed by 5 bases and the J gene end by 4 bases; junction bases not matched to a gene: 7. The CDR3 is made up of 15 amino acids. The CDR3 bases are TGTGCCAGCAGTCCGACAGGGGTTGACGGAAACACCATATATTTT. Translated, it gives CASSPTGVDGNTIYF.

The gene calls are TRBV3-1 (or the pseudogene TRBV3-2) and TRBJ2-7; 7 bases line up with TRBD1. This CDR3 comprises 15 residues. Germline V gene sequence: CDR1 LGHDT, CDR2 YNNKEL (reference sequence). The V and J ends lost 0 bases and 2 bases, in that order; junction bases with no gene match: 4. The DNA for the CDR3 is TGTGCCAGCAGCCAAGACCCAGGGGGAACCTACGAGCAGTACTTC. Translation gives CASSQDPGGTYEQYF.

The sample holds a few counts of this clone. CDR3 sequence reads: CASSRQDTEAFF. The DNA for the CDR3 is TGTGCCAGCAGCCGGCAGGATACTGAAGCTTTCTTT. V and J are TRBV5-4 and TRBJ1-1, with D uncertain. V lost 4 bases, J lost 5 bases, and 9 bases lay in between. CDR3 length equals 12 residues. Germline CDR1 is SGHNT and CDR2 is YYREEE (reference sequence). Based on the CDR3 plus reference TRBV5-4 and TRBJ1-1, the full variable domain is ETGVTQSPTHLIKTRGQQVTLRCSSQSGHNTVSWYQQALGQGPQFIFQYYREEENGRGNFPPRFSGLQFPNYSSELNVNALELDDSALYLCASSRQDTEAFFGQGTRLTVV.

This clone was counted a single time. The CDR3 spells CASSPTGGKGNTIYF. The CDR3 nucleotides are TGTGCCAGCAGCCCGACAGGGGGCAAAGGAAACACCATATATTTT. This chain connects TRBV3-1 (or the pseudogene TRBV3-2) to TRBJ1-3, with TRBD1 matching over 10 bases. Germline V lookup: CDR1 LGHDT, CDR2 YNNKEL (reference sequence). The V and J ends lost 4 bases and 4 bases, in that order; junction bases with no gene match: 4. This CDR3 is built from 15 residues.

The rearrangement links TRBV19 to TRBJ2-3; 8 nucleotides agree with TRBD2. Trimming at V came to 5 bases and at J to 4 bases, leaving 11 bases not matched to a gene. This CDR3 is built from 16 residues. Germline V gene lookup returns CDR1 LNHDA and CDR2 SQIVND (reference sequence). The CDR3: CASSAGGGPLADTQYF. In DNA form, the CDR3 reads TGTGCCAGTAGTGCAGGCGGGGGGCCTTTAGCAGATACGCAGTATTTT.

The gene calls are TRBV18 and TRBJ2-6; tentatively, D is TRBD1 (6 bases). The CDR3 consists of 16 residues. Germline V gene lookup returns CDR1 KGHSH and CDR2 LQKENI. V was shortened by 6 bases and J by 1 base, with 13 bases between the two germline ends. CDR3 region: CASSLIQGSGANVLTF. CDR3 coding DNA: TGTGCCAGCTCGCTAATCCAGGGGTCTGGGGCCAACGTCCTGACTTTC.